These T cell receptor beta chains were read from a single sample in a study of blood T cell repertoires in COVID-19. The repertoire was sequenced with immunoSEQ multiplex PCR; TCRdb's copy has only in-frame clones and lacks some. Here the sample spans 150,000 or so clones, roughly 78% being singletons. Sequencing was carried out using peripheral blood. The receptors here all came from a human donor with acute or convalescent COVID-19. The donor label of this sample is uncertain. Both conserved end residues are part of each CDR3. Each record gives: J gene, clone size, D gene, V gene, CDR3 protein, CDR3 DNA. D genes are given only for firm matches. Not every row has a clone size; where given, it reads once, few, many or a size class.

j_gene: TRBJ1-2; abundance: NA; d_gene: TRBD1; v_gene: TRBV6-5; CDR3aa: CASQGSHGYTF; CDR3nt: TGTGCCTCACAGGGGTCGCATGGCTACACCTTC
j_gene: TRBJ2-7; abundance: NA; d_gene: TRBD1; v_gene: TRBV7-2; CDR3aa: CASSLVFRTGGSNEQYF; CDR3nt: TGTGCCAGCAGCTTAGTTTTCAGGACAGGGGGCTCGAACGAGCAGTACTTC
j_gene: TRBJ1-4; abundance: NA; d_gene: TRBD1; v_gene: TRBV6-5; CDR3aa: CASSYEGALTEKLFF; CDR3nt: TGTGCCAGCAGTTACGAGGGGGCCCTTACTGAAAAACTGTTTTTT
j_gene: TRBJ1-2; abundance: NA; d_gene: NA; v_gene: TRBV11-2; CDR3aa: CASSSGGGRGDGYTF; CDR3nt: TGTGCCAGCAGTTCCGGGGGAGGGAGAGGCGATGGCTACACCTTC
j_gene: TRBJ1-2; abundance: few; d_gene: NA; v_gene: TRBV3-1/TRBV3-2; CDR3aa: CASSQDDTPYGYTF; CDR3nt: TGTGCCAGCAGCCAAGACGACACCCCCTATGGCTACACCTTC
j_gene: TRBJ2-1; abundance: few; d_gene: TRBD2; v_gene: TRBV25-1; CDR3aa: CASSDAAGGSYNEQFF; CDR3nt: TGTGCCAGCAGTGACGCGGCCGGGGGGTCCTACAATGAGCAGTTCTTC
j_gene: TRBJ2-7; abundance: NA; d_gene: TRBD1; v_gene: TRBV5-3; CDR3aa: CARSCDRVEGYEQYF; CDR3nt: TGTGCCAGAAGTTGCGACAGGGTGGAAGGCTACGAGCAGTACTTC
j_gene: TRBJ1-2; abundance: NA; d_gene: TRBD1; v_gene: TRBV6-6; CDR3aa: CASSYRQGADGYTF; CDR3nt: TGTGCCAGCAGTTACCGACAGGGGGCGGATGGCTACACCTTC
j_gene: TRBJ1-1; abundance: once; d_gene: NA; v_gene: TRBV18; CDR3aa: CASSPTGLETEAFF; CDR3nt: TGTGCCAGCTCACCTACAGGGTTGGAAACTGAAGCTTTCTTT
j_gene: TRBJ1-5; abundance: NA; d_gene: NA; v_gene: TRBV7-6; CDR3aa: CASSLAGGQPQHF; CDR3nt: TGTGCCAGCAGCTTAGCAGGGGGTCAGCCCCAGCATTTT
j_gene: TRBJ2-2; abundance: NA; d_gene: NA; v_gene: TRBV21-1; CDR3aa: CASSEGGGTGELFF; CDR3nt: TGTGCCAGCAGCGAAGGGGGCGGCACCGGGGAGCTGTTTTTT
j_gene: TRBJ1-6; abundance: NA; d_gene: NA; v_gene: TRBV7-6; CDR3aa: CASSLEAPDSHSPLHF; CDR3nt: TGTGCCAGCAGCTTAGAAGCCCCGGACAGCCATTCACCCCTCCACTTT
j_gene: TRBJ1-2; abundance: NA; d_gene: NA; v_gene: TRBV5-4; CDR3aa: CASSLDNNYGYTF; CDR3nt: TGTGCCAGCAGCTTGGACAATAACTATGGCTACACCTTC
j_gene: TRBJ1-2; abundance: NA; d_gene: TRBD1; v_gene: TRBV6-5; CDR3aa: CASSSRGTVGYTF; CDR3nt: TGTGCCAGCAGTTCCCGTGGGACAGTTGGCTACACCTTC
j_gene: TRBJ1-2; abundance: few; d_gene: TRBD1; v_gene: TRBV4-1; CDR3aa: CASSQVRGTGGYGYTF; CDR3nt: TGCGCCAGCAGCCAAGTTAGAGGAACAGGGGGATATGGCTACACCTTC
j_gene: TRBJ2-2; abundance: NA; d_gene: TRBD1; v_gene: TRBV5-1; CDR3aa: CASSSQTGVGELFF; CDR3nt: TGCGCCAGCAGCTCCCAGACAGGGGTAGGGGAGCTGTTTTTT
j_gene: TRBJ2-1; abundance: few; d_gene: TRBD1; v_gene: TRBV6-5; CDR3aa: CASSPKRTGSNEQFF; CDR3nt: TGTGCCAGCAGTCCAAAAAGGACAGGGAGCAATGAGCAGTTCTTC
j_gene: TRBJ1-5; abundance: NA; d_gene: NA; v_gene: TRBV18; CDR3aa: CASSPGLIDQPQHF; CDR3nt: TGTGCCAGCTCCCCTGGGCTTATTGATCAGCCCCAGCATTTT
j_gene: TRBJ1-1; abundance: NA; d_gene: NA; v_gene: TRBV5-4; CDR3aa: CASSLGGGSTEAFF; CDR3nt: TGTGCCAGCAGCTTGGGAGGGGGATCCACTGAAGCTTTCTTT
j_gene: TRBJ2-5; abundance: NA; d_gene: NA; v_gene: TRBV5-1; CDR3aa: CASSFHSQVKETQYF; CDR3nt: TGCGCCAGCAGCTTTCATTCCCAGGTCAAAGAGACCCAGTACTTC
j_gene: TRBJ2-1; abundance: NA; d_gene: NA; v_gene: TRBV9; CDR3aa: CASSPNTYNEQFF; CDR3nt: TGTGCCAGCAGCCCCAACACCTACAATGAGCAGTTCTTC
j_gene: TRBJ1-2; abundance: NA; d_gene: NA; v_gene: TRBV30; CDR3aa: CAWSVPERINYGYTF; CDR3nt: TGTGCCTGGAGTGTACCGGAGAGAATTAACTATGGCTACACCTTC
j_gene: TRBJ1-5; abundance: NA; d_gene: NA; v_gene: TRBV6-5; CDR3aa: CASRQFSNQPQHF; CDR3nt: TGTGCCAGCAGACAGTTTAGCAATCAGCCCCAGCATTTT
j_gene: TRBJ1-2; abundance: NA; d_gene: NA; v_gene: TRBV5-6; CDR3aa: CASSFLGRAGASGYTF; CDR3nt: TGTGCCAGCAGCTTTCTCGGTAGGGCAGGGGCTAGTGGCTACACCTTC
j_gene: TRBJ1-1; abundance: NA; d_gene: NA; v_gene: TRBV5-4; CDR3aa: CASSLDAGAQGAFF; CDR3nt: TGTGCCAGCAGCTTGGATGCAGGGGCCCAGGGGGCTTTCTTT
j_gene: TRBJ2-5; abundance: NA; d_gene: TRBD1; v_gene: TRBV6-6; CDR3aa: CASSQHRGTETQYF; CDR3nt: TGTGCCAGCAGTCAACACAGGGGTACGGAGACCCAGTACTTC
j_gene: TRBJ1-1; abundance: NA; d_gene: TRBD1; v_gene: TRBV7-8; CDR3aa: CASSLNRGGVPEAFF; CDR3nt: TGTGCCAGCAGCTTAAACAGGGGCGGGGTCCCTGAAGCTTTCTTT
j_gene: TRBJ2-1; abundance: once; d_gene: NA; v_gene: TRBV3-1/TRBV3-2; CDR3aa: CASSRLGYNEQFF; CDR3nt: TGTGCCAGCAGCAGACTAGGTTACAATGAGCAGTTCTTC
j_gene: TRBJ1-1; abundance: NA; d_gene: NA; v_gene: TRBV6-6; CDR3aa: CASSPEDGTGAFF; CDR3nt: TGTGCCAGCAGTCCCGAAGACGGGACTGGAGCTTTCTTT
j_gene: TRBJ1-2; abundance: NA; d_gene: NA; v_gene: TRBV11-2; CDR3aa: CASSAGNYGYTF; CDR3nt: TGTGCCAGCAGCGCCGGTAACTATGGCTACACCTTC
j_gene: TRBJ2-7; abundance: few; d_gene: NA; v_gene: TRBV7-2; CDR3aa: CASSFSRGIDEQYF; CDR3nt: TGTGCCAGCAGCTTCAGCAGGGGAATCGACGAGCAGTACTTC
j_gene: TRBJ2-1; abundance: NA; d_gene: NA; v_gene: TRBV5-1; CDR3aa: CASSGGNNEQFF; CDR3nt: TGCGCCAGCAGTGGAGGGAACAATGAGCAGTTCTTC
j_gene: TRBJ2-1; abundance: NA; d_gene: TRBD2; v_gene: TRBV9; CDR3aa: CASSVVGGGYNEQFF; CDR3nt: TGTGCCAGCAGCGTAGTCGGCGGGGGGTACAATGAGCAGTTCTTC
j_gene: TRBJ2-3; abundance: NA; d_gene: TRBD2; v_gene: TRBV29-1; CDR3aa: CSVEVSRGLGTQYF; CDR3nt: TGCAGCGTTGAAGTGAGCAGGGGACTAGGGACGCAGTATTTT
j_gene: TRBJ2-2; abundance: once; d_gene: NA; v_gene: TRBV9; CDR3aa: CASSILGDSFTGELFF; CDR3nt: TGTGCCAGCAGCATTTTAGGGGATAGCTTCACCGGGGAGCTGTTTTTT
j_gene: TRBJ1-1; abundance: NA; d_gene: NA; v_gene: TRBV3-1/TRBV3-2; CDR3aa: CASSQDCANTEAFF; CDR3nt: TGTGCCAGCAGCCAAGATTGCGCGAACACTGAAGCTTTCTTT
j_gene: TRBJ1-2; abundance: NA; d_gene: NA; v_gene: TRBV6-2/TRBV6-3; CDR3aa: CASSGRRTTGDYGYTF; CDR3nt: TGTGCCAGCAGTGGGCGAAGAACGACAGGAGACTATGGCTACACCTTC
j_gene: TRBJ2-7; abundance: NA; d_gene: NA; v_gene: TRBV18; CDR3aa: CASSIGSSYEQYF; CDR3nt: TGTGCCAGCTCCATTGGGAGTTCTTACGAGCAGTACTTC
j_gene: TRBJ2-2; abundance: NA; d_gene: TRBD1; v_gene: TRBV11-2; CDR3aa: CASSRHRGPGGTGELFF; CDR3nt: TGTGCCAGCAGCCGCCATAGGGGGCCGGGTGGGACCGGGGAGCTGTTTTTT
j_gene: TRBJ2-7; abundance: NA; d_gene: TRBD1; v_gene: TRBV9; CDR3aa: CASSAGQGPYEQYF; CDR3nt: TGTGCCAGCAGCGCGGGACAGGGGCCCTACGAGCAGTACTTC
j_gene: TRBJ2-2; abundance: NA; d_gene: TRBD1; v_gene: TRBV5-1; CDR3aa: CASSTGQGRTGELFF; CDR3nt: TGCGCCAGCAGCACCGGACAGGGAAGAACCGGGGAGCTGTTTTTT
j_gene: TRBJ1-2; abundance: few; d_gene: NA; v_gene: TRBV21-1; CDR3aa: CASSPCGGAYGYTF; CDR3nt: TGTGCCAGCAGCCCTTGCGGGGGCGCGTATGGCTACACCTTC
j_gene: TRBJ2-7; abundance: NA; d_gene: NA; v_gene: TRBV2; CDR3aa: CASSSAYEQYF; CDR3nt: TGTGCCAGCAGTTCCGCCTACGAGCAGTACTTC
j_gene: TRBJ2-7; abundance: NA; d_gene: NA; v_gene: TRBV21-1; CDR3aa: CASGGATYEQYF; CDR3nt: TGTGCCAGCGGTGGGGCGACCTACGAGCAGTACTTC
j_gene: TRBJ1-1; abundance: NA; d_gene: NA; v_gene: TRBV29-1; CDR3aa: CSLRNGLNTEAFF; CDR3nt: TGCAGCCTTCGGAACGGGTTGAACACTGAAGCTTTCTTT
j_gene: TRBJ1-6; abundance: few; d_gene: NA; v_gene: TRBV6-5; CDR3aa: CASSYGGRSPLHF; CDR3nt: TGTGCCAGCAGTTACGGTGGGAGGTCACCCCTCCACTTT
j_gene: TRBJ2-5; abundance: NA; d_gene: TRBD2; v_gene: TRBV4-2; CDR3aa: CASSQDPGLEGTQYF; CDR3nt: TGTGCCAGCAGCCAAGACCCCGGACTAGAGGGGACCCAGTACTTC
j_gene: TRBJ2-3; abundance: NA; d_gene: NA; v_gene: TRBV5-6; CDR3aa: CASSSPWGRPRTDTQYF; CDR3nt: TGTGCCAGCAGCTCCCCGTGGGGGCGCCCCCGCACAGATACGCAGTATTTT
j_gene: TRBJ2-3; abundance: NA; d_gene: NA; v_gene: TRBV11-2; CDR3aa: CASSLAGGPGTDTQYF; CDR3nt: TGTGCCAGCAGCTTAGCCGGGGGGCCTGGCACAGATACGCAGTATTTT